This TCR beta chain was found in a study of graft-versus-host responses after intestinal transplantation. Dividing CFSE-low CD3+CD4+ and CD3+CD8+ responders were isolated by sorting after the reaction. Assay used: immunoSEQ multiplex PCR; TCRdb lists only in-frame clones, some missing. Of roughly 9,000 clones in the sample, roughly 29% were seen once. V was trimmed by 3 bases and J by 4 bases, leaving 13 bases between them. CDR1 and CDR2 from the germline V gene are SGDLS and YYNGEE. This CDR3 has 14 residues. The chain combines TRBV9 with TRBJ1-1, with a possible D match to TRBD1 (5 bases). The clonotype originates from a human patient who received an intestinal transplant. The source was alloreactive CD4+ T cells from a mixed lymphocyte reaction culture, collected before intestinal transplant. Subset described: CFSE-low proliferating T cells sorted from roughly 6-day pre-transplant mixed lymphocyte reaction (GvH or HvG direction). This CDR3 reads CASSAHGASTEAFF. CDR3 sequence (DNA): TGTGCCAGCAGCGCCCATGGGGCGAGCACTGAAGCTTTCTTT.